Below, 10 T cell receptor beta chains from the same sample are listed, as sequenced in a study of cytotoxic CD8 clonotypes in ibrutinib-treated CLL. Data came from immunoSEQ multiplex PCR; TCRdb stores just in-frame clones and leaves some out. Of fewer than 400,000 clones in the sample, 67% are singletons; the top ten hold just under 6.5%. The sequencing used PBMCs, collected after 36 months of ibrutinib treatment. The origin of the receptors is a human donor with chronic lymphocytic leukemia.

CDR3 sequence (DNA): TGTGCCAGCGAACGGCTATACGAGCAGTACTTC. It yields the protein CASERLYEQYF. The V and J genes are TRBV6-1 and TRBJ2-7; D unclear. The CDR3 is 11 amino acids. V was trimmed by 8 bases and J by 4 bases, leaving 9 bases between them. Per germline, CDR1 MNHNS and CDR2 SASEGT.

The V gene is TRBV6-6, the J gene TRBJ2-3; TRBD2 agrees at 12 bases. V dropped 5 bases and J dropped 4; count of bases not matched to a gene: 4. The length of the CDR3 is 15 residues. Germline CDR1 is MNHNY and CDR2 is SVGAGI (reference sequence). CDR3 nucleotides: TGTGCCAGCAGTACGACTAGCGGGGGATCAGATACGCAGTATTTT. As protein: CASSTTSGGSDTQYF.

This clone is a singleton in its sample. The gene calls are TRBV29-1 and TRBJ2-1, with TRBD2 matching over 9 bases. The junction had 9 bases not matched to a gene; V was cut back by 5 bases and J by 1 base. Germline loops: CDR1 SQVTM, CDR2 ANQGSEA. This CDR3 has 16 amino acids. The CDR3 spells CSVFHSGRGSYNEQFF. CDR3 bases: TGCAGCGTTTTTCATAGCGGGAGAGGGTCCTACAATGAGCAGTTCTTC.

The chain combines TRBV12-5 with TRBJ2-7, with 11 bases matching TRBD2. The length of the CDR3 is 15 residues. Trimming cost V 6 bases and J 2 bases; bases outside gene matches: 6. Germline-derived CDR1 and CDR2 are LGHNT and FRNRAP. CDR3 protein: CASGATSGRTYEQYF. The CDR3 bases are TGTGCTAGTGGAGCCACTAGCGGGAGAACCTACGAGCAGTACTTC.

This clone was seen only a few times. The DNA of the CDR3 is TGTGCCAGCACCAACCCCACTAGCGCCCGTTCGGTCGGGGAGCTGTTTTTT. It codes for CASTNPTSARSVGELFF. V usage is TRBV2 and J usage is TRBJ2-2; 7 bases map to TRBD2. Germline V gene lookup returns CDR1 SNHLY and CDR2 FYNNEI. The length of the CDR3 is 17 residues. V lost 7 bases, J lost 7 bases, and 18 bases stayed unmatched.

The chain uses TRBV15 and TRBJ2-3, with 10 bases lining up with TRBD1. Germline V gene data show CDR1 as LNHNV and CDR2 as YYDKDF (reference sequence). Trimming took 5 bases from V and 3 from J; bases not matched to a gene: 5. The CDR3 has 15 residues. For the CDR3, the DNA is TGTGCCACCAGCGGGGACAGGGGATATACAGATACGCAGTATTTT. Its translation is CATSGDRGYTDTQYF.

CDR3 region: CSVEDPQGANTIYF. In DNA form, the CDR3 reads TGCAGCGTTGAAGATCCCCAAGGCGCCAACACCATATATTTT. The rearrangement uses TRBV29-1 and TRBJ1-3; D is unclear. Trimming removed 0 bases at V and 7 bases at J, with 13 bases between. The CDR3 extends over 14 amino acids. CDR1 is SQVTM, CDR2 ANQGSEA, per germline.

This chain joins TRBV5-4 and TRBJ2-1; D not certain. CDR1 and CDR2 (germline): SGHNT, YYREEE (reference sequence). The length of the CDR3 is 16 residues. V lost 4 bases and J 0 bases, leaving 14 bases between the germline ends. As DNA, the CDR3 is TGTGCCAGCAGCCCTGTGCTGTTTAGCTCCTACAATGAGCAGTTCTTC. Residues: CASSPVLFSSYNEQFF.

J is TRBJ1-5 and V is TRBV7-9; 7 bases line up with TRBD1. This CDR3 has 15 residues. Germline V gives CDR1 SEHNR, CDR2 FQNEAQ (reference sequence). The ends lost 5 bases at V and 3 bases at J; junction bases unmatched: 7. CDR3 sequence: CASSRGGGNNQPQHF. For the CDR3, the DNA is TGTGCCAGCAGCCGAGGGGGCGGAAACAATCAGCCCCAGCATTTT.

The chain employs TRBV11-1 and TRBJ2-7; D unclear. The CDR3 is made up of 12 amino acids. Trimming removed 3 bases from V and 1 base from J, with 4 bases in between. Germline V CDR1 and CDR2: SGHAT, FQDESV (reference sequence). The CDR3 region is CASSFVSYEQYF. The CDR3 coding sequence is TGTGCCAGCAGCTTTGTTTCCTACGAGCAGTACTTC.